This is a list of T cell receptor beta chains from one sample in a study of shared T cell receptors in the human thymus. Assay used: immunoSEQ multiplex PCR; TCRdb lists only in-frame clones, some missing. The table lists just under 550,000 clones, 75% to 85% of them singletons. The same sample was also studied in work on human thymus T cells.

Sequences were obtained from thymocytes. These receptors were obtained from a boy less than two years old with a congenital heart defect. Each CDR3 is given with its conserved first and last residue. A D gene is named only where the DNA matches it firmly. Part of the rows lack a size; the others show once, few, many or a class for expanded clones.

D: TRBD2; J: TRBJ2-1; V: TRBV15; size: once; CDR3: CATRPKGLAGVEGNYNEQFF; DNA: TGTGCCACCAGACCCAAAGGACTAGCGGGTGTGGAGGGTAACTACAATGAGCAGTTCTTC
D: .; J: TRBJ2-7; V: TRBV30; size: .; CDR3: CAWILPQGDSYEQYF; DNA: TGTGCCTGGATTCTGCCACAGGGCGACTCCTACGAGCAGTACTTC
D: TRBD2; J: TRBJ2-1; V: TRBV19; size: .; CDR3: CASGPGLAGLNEQFF; DNA: TGTGCCAGCGGTCCGGGACTAGCGGGACTCAATGAGCAGTTCTTC
D: .; J: TRBJ1-3; V: TRBV28; size: few; CDR3: CASSPGGMGGNTIYF; DNA: TGTGCCAGCAGTCCGGGGGGAATGGGGGGAAACACCATATATTTT
D: .; J: TRBJ2-6; V: TRBV19; size: few; CDR3: CASRGPEANGANVLTF; DNA: TGTGCCAGTAGGGGGCCTGAGGCAAATGGGGCCAACGTCCTGACTTTC
D: .; J: TRBJ2-7; V: TRBV11-1; size: .; CDR3: CASRNHRDSYEQYF; DNA: TGTGCCAGCAGAAATCACAGGGACTCCTACGAGCAGTACTTC
D: .; J: TRBJ1-2; V: TRBV6-1; size: .; CDR3: CACGGTGYGYTF; DNA: TGTGCCTGCGGTGGCACCGGCTATGGCTACACCTTC
D: .; J: TRBJ1-4; V: TRBV10-3; size: few; CDR3: CAISESYRAEKLFF; DNA: TGTGCCATCAGTGAGTCGTACAGGGCCGAAAAACTGTTTTTT
D: TRBD1; J: TRBJ1-2; V: TRBV10-2; size: .; CDR3: CASSEAGTGGGYTF; DNA: TGCGCCAGCAGTGAGGCCGGGACAGGGGGAGGCTACACCTTC
D: .; J: TRBJ2-1; V: TRBV7-8; size: once; CDR3: CASSWGEVHGRFHEQFF; DNA: TGTGCCAGCAGTTGGGGGGAGGTCCACGGTAGGTTTCATGAGCAGTTCTTC
D: TRBD2; J: TRBJ2-7; V: TRBV7-8; size: .; CDR3: CASSKGLAGGYEQYF; DNA: TGTGCCAGCAGCAAAGGACTAGCGGGAGGGTACGAGCAGTACTTC